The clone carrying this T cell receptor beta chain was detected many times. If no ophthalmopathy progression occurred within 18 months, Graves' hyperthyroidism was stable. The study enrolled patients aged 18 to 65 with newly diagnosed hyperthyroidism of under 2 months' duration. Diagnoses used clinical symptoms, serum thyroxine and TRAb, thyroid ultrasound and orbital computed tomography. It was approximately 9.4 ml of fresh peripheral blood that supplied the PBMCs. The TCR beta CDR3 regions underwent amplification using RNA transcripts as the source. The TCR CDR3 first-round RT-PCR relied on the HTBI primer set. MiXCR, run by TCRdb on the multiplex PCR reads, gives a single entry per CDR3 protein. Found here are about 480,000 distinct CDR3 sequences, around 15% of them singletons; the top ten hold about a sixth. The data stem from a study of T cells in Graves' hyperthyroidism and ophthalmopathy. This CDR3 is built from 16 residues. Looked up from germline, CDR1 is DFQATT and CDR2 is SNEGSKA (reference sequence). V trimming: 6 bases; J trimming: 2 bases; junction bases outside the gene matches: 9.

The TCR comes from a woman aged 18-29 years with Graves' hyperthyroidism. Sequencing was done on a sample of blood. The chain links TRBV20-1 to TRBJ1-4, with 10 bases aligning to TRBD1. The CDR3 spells CSAPGQGPNTNEKLFF. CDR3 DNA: TGCAGTGCCCCGGGACAGGGGCCTAACACTAATGAAAAACTGTTTTTT.